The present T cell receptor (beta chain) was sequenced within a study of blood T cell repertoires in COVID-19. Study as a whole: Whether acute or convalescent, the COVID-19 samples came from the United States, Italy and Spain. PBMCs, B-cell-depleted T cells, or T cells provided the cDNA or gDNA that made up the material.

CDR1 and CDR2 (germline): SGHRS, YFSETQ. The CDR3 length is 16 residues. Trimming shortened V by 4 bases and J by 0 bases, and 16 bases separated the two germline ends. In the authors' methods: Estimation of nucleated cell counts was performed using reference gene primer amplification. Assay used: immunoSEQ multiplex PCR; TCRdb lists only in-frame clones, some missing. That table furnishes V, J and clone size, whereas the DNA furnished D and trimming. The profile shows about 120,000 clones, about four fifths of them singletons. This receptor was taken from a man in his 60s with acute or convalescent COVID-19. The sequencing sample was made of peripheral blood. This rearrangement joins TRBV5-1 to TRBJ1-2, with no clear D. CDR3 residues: CASSREPPLANYGYTF. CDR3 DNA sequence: TGCGCCAGCAGCAGGGAGCCCCCGTTAGCTAACTATGGCTACACCTTC. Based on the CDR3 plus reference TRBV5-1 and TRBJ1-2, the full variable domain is KAGVTQTPRYLIKTRGQQVTLSCSPISGHRSVSWYQQTPGQGLQFLFEYFSETQRNKGNFPGRFSGRQFSNSRSEMNVSTLELGDSALYLCASSREPPLANYGYTFGSGTRLTVV.